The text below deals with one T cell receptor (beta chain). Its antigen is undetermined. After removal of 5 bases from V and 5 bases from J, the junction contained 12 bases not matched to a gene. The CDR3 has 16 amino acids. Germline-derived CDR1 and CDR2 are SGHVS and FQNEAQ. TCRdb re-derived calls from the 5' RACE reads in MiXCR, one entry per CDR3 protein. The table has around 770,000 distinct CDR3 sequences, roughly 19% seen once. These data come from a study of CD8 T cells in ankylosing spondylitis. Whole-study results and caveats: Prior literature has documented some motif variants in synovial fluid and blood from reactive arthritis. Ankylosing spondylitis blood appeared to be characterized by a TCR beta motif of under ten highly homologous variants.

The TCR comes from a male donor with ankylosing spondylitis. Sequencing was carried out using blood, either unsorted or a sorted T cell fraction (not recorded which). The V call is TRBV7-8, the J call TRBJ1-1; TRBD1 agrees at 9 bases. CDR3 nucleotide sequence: TGTGCCAGCAGCAGGAACTCACAGGGGGCCGGAACTGAAGCTTTCTTT. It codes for CASSRNSQGAGTEAFF. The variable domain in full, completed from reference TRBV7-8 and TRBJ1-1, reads GAGVSQSPRYKVAKRGQDVALRCDPISGHVSLFWYQQALGQGPEFLTYFQNEAQLDKSGLPSDRFFAERPEGSVSTLKIQRTQQEDSAVYLCASSRNSQGAGTEAFFGQGTRLTVV.